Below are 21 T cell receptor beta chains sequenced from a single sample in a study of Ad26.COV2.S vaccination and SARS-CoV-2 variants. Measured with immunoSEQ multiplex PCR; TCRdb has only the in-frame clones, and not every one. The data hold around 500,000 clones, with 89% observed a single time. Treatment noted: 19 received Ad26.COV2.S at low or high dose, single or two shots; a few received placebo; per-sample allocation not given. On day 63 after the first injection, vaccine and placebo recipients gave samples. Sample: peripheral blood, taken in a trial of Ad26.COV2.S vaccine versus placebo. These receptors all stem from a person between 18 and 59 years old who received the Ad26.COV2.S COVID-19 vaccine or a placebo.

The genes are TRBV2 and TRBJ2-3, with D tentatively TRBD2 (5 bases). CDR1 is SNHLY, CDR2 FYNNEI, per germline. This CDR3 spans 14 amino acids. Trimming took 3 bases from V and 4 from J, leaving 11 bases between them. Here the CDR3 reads CASSEASSADTQYF. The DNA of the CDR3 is TGTGCCAGCAGTGAGGCTAGCTCGGCAGATACGCAGTATTTT.

As DNA, the CDR3 is TGCGCCAGCAGCTTGGGCGACAGGCACACCTTC. Protein product: CASSLGDRHTF. The V gene is TRBV5-1, the J gene TRBJ1-2; TRBD1 is a possible D gene (6 bases). V gave up 0 bases and J gave up 12 bases, with 9 bases separating them. CDR3 size: 11 residues. Germline CDR1 is SGHRS and CDR2 is YFSETQ.

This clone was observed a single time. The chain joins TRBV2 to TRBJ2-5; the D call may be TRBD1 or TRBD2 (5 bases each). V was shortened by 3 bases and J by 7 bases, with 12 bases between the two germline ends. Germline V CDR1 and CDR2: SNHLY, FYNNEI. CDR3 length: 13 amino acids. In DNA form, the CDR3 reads TGTGCCAGCAGTGATTCTGGGGGTTTGACCCAGTACTTC. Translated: CASSDSGGLTQYF.

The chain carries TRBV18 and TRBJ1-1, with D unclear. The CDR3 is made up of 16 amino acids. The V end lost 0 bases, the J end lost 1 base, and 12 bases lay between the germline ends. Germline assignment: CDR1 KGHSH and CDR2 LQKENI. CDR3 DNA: TGTGCCAGCTCACCACCGAACCCGGGGTCGAACACTGAAGCTTTCTTT. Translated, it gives CASSPPNPGSNTEAFF.

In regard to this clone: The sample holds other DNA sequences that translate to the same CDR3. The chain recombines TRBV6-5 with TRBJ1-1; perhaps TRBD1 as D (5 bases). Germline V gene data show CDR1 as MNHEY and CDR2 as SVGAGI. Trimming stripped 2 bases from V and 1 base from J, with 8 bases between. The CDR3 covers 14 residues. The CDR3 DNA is TGTGCCAGCAGTTACGGGGGACGGAACACTGAAGCTTTCTTT. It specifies CASSYGGRNTEAFF.

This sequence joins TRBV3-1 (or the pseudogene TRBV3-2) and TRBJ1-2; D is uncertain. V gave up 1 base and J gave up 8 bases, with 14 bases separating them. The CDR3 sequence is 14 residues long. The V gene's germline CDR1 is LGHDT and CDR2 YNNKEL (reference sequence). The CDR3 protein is CASSQADRSGGYTF. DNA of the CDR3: TGTGCCAGCAGCCAAGCCGACCGGTCCGGGGGCTACACCTTC.

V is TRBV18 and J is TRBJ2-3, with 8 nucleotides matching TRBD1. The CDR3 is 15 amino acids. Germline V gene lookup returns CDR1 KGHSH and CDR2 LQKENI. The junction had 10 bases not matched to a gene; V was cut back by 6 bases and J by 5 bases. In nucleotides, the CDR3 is TGTGCCAGCTCCCCAGGGGGCGCCCAAAAAGATACGCAGTATTTT. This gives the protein CASSPGGAQKDTQYF.

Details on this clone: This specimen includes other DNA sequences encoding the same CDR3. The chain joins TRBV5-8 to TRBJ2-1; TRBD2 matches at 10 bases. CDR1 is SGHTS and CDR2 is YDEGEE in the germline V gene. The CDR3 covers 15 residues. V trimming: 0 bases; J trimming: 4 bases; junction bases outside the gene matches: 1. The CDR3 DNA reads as TGTGCCAGCAGCTTGGGGACTAGCGGATACAATGAGCAGTTCTTC. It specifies CASSLGTSGYNEQFF.

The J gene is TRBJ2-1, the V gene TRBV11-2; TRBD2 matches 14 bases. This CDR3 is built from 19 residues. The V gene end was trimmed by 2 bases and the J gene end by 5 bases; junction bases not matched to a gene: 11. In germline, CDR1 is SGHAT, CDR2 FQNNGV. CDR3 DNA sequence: TGTGCCAGCAGCTTATCCCCCACGAGGACTAGCGGGGGGCACAATGAGCAGTTCTTC. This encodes CASSLSPTRTSGGHNEQFF.

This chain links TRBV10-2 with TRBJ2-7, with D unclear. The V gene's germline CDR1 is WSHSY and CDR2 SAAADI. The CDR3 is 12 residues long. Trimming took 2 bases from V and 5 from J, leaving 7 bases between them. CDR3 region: CASSEVRDEQYF. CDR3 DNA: TGCGCCAGCAGTGAGGTTAGAGACGAGCAGTACTTC.

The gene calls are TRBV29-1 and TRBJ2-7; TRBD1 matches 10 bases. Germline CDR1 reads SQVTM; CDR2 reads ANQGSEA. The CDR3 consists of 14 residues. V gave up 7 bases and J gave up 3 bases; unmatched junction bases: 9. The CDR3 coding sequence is TGCAGCGCCGTGGGTTGGACAGGGGGCTACGAGCAGTACTTC. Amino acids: CSAVGWTGGYEQYF.

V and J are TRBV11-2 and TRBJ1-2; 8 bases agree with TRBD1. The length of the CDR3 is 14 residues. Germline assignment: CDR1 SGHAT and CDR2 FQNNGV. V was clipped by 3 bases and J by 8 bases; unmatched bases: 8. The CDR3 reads CASSFDGTGGGYTF. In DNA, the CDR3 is TGTGCCAGCAGCTTCGACGGGACAGGTGGAGGCTACACCTTC.

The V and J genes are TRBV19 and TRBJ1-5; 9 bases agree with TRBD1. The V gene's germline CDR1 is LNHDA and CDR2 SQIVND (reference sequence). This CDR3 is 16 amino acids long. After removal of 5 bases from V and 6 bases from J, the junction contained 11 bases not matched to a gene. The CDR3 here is CASSLGGQGYGQPQHF. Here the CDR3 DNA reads TGTGCCAGTAGTCTGGGGGGACAGGGTTACGGTCAGCCCCAGCATTTT.

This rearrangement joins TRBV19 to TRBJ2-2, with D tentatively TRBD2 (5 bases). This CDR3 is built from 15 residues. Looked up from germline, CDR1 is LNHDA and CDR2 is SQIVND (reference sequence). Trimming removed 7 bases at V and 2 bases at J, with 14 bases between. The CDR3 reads CASKEAAPNTGELFF. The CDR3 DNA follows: TGTGCCAGTAAAGAAGCGGCCCCAAACACCGGGGAGCTGTTTTTT.

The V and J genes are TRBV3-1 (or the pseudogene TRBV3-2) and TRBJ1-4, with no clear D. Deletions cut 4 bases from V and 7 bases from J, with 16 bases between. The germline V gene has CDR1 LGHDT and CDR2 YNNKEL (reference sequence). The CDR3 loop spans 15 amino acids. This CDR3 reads CASSPRRFKFEKLFF. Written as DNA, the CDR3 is TGTGCCAGCAGCCCCCGAAGATTCAAGTTTGAAAAACTGTTTTTT.

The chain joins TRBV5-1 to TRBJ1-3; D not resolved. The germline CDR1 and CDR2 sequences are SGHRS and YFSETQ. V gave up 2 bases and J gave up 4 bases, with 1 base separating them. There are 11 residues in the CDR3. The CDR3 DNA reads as TGCGCCAGCAGCTTCGGAAACACCATATATTTT. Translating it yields CASSFGNTIYF.

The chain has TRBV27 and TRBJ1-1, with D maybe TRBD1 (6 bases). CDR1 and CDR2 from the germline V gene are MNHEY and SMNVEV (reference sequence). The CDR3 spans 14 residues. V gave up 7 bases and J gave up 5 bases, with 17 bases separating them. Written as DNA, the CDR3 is TGTGCCAGCACCCGAGCTCAGGGGCGGACTGAAGCTTTCTTT. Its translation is CASTRAQGRTEAFF.

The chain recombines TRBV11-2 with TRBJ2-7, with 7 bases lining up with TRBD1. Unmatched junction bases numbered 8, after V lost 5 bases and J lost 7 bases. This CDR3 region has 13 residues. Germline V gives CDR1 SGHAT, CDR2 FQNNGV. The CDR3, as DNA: TGTGCCAGCAGCCCTACAGGGGCACGGGAGCAGTACTTC. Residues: CASSPTGAREQYF.

DNA for the CDR3: TGTGCCAGCAGGACTAGCGGGAGACTGTTGACCGGGGAGCTGTTTTTT. Translation gives CASRTSGRLLTGELFF. The rearrangement links TRBV2 to TRBJ2-2; TRBD2 agrees at 12 bases. This CDR3 contains 16 residues. With 6 bases clipped from V and 5 bases from J, the junction kept 7 bases outside the gene matches. The germline V gene has CDR1 SNHLY and CDR2 FYNNEI.

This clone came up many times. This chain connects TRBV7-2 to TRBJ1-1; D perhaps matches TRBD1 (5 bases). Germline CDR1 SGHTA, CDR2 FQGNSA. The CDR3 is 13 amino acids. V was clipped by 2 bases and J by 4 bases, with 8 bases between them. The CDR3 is CASSLLRGTEAFF. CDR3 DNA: TGTGCCAGCAGCTTACTGAGGGGCACTGAAGCTTTCTTT.

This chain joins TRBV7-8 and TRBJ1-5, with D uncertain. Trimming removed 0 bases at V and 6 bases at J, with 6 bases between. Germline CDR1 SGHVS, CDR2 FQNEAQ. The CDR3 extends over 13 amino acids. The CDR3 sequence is CASSLARGQPQHF. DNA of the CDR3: TGTGCCAGCAGCTTAGCGCGGGGTCAGCCCCAGCATTTT.